This note documents a single TCR beta chain sequence. Its antigen specificity is not known. Per-base quality was not reported, and no clone a single base away is much larger than it. Participants in the prospective study were aged roughly 18 to 89 years, lived in under 30 United States geographic areas, and enrolled through a virtual design. In the prospective study, participants were assigned to cohorts based on the clinical history participants reported in a screening survey and a study questionnaire. In the prospective study, whole blood, serum and a nasopharyngeal or oropharyngeal swab were collected from each participant by mobile phlebotomists. Additional blood draws and questionnaires over a 2-month period could optionally be provided by prospective study participants. Before DNA extraction, prospective study blood samples were shipped either frozen or at room temperature. The germline V gene encodes CDR1 MGHDK and CDR2 SYGVNS. The trim is 3 bases for V and 10 bases for J, with a gap of 15 bases between the germline ends. Spanning cysteine to phenylalanine, the CDR3 consists of 13 amino acids. Kept here is only the CDR3 DNA, which spans 39 bases and is read in frame from base 1.

TCRbeta CDR3 regions were amplified from genomic DNA using the immunoSEQ Assay, a bias-controlled multiplex PCR. The study's processing was this. Within the assay, amplification of reference gene primers was used to estimate how many nucleated cells each sample contained. To quantify the absolute abundance of each unique TCRbeta CDR3 rearrangement, sequence reads were collapsed and filtered. Productive Simpson clonality was computed per sample as the square root of Simpson's diversity index over productive rearrangements. Entries here come from immuneACCESS through TCRdb and include only in-frame sequences with V and J called. Some clones fail to appear in such tables; in the studies checked, an unresolved V gene covers under half of the shortfall, and the cause of the remainder is unknown. V, J and clone size derive from that table, while D and trimming were established from the DNA sequence. The sample table holds around 230,000 clones, of which approximately 88% were seen once. The top ten hold about 2.5% of the sample.

This sample is drawn from a study of blood T cell repertoires in COVID-19 (TCRdb year 2020). At the level of the whole study: Samples covering the acute and convalescent phases of COVID-19 were provided by collaborators in the United States, Italy and Spain. The prospective study material was composed of cDNA or gDNA derived from T cells, B-cell-depleted T cells, or PBMCs. Where HLA class I and class II types were available, the types were taken from metadata supplied by the sample provider, not from assay-based typing. Deeply sampled blood TCRbeta repertoires from subjects exposed to, actively infected with, or recovered from COVID-19 were included in the dataset. A de-identified subject ID, COVID-19 status, age in years and sex were almost always included in the sample metadata. Samples came from the ongoing ImmuneRACE study (first 160 participants) plus 1,254 subjects from 6 global collaborators. The repertoires were released in a freely available public database meant as a resource for research on the immune response to SARS-CoV-2. Findings and caveats that apply to the study as a whole: The quantity of clinical and demographic metadata differed by source and by participant and was supplied without curation.

The specimen was PBMCs or T cells enriched from blood (not recorded which). The V gene is TRBV25-1 and the J gene is TRBJ1-2; the D gene is perhaps TRBD1, on 6 matching bases. The sequence was obtained from a woman aged 40 to 55 with acute COVID-19. The nucleotides are TGTGCCAGCAGTGACATAAAACAGGGCACCTACACCTTC. This encodes CASSDIKQGTYTF.